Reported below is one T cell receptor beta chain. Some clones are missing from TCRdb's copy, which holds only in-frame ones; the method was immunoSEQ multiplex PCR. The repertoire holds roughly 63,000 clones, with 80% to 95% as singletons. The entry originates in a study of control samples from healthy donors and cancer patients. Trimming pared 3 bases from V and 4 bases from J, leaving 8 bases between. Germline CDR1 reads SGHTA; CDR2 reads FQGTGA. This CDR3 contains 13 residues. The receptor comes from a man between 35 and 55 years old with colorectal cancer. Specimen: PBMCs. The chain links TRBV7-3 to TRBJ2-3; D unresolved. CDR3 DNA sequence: TGTGCCAGCAGCTTTTTTACCGCAGATACGCAGTATTTT. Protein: CASSFFTADTQYF.